This TCR beta chain was documented in a study of cytomegalovirus exposure and HLA in healthy donors. This clone was seen just once. The CDR3 contains 14 residues. V lost 11 bases to trimming and J lost 5 bases, with 19 bases between them. Germline V gene data show CDR1 as WNHNN and CDR2 as SYGVQD (reference sequence). With 60 Vbeta and 13 Jbeta primers, the PCR was carried out. This table comes from immunoSEQ multiplex PCR, and its TCRdb copy is limited to in-frame clones, with some not included. The sample holds about 210,000 clones, around four fifths seen once. Sequenced: PBMCs. The source of this sequence is a man between 40 and 49 years old in good health and CMV-seropositive. The chain uses TRBV10-1 and TRBJ2-1; D perhaps matches TRBD2 (6 bases). CDR3 in DNA: TGCGCCGCCCACAGACTAGGAAGTGACAATGAGCAGTTCTTC. Translated: CAAHRLGSDNEQFF.